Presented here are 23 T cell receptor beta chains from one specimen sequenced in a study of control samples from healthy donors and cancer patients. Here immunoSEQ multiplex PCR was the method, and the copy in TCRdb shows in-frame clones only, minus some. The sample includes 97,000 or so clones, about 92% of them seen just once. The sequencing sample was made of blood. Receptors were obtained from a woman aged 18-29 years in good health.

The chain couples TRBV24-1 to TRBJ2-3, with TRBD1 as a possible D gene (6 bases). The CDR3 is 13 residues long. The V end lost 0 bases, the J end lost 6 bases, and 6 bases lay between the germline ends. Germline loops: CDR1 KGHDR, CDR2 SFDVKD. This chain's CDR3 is CATSDLRGDTQYF. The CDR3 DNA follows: TGTGCCACCAGTGATTTGAGGGGGGATACGCAGTATTTT.

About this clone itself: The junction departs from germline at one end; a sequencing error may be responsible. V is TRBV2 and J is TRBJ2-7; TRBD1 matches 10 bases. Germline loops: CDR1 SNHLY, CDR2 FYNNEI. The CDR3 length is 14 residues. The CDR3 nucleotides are TGTGCCAGCAGTCGGGGACAGGGGTCCTCCGAGCAGTACTTC. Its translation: CASSRGQGSSEQYF.

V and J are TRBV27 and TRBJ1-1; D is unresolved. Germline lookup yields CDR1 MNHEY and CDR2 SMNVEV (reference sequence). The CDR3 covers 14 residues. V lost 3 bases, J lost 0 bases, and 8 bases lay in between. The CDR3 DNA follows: TGTGCCAGCAGTTTGAGAGGGATGAACACTGAAGCTTTCTTT. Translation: CASSLRGMNTEAFF.

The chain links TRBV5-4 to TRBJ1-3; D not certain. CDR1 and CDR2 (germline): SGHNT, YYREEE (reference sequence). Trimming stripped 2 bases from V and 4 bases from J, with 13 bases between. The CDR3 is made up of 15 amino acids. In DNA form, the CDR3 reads TGTGCCAGCAGCTTCGGGCGGACTGAGGGAAACACCATATATTTT. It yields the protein CASSFGRTEGNTIYF. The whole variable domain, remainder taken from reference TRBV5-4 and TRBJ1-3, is ETGVTQSPTHLIKTRGQQVTLRCSSQSGHNTVSWYQQALGQGPQFIFQYYREEENGRGNFPPRFSGLQFPNYSSELNVNALELDDSALYLCASSFGRTEGNTIYFGEGSWLTVV.

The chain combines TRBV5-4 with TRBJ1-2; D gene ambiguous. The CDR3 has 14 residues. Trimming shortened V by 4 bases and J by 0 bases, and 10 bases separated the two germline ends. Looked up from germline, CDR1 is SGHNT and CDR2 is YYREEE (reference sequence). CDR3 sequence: CASSAGRANYGYTF. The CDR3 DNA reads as TGTGCCAGCAGCGCCGGACGGGCTAACTATGGCTACACCTTC.

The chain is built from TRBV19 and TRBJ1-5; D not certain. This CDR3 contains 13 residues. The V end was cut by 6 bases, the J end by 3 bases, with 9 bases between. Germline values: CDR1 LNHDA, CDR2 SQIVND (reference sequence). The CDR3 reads CASSVGLNQPQHF. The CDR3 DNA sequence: TGTGCCAGTAGCGTAGGGCTCAATCAGCCCCAGCATTTT.

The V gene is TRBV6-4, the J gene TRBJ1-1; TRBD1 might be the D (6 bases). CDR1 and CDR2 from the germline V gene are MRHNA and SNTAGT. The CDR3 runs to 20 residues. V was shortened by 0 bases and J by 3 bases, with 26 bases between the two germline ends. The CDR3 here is CASSDSVTGAPTFGDTEAFF. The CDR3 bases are TGTGCCAGCAGTGACTCTGTGACAGGAGCCCCGACCTTTGGGGACACTGAAGCTTTCTTT.

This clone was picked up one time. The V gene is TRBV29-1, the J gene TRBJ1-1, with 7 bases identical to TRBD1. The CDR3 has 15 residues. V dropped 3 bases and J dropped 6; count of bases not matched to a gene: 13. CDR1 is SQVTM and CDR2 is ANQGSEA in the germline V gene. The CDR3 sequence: CSVDIDRAMRAEAFF. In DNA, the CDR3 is TGCAGCGTTGACATTGACAGGGCTATGAGGGCTGAAGCTTTCTTT.

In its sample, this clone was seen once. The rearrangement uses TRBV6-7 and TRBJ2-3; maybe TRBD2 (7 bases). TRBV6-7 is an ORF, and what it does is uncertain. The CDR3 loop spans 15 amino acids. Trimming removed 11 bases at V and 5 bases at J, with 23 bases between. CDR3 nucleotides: TGTGCCCACTTTTATGGGGGGGCCGTGTTAGATACGCAGTATTTT. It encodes CAHFYGGAVLDTQYF.

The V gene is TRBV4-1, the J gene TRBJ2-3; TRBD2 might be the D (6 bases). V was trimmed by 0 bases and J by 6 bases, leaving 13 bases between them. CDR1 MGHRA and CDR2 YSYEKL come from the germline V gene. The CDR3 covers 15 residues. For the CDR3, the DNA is TGCGCCAGCAGCCAAGATTGGGACTTGGTGGATACGCAGTATTTT. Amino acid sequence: CASSQDWDLVDTQYF.

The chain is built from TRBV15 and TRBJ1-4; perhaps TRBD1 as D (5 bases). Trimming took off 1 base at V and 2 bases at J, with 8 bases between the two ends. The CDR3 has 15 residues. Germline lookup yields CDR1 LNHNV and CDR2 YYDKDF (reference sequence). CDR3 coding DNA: TGTGCCACCAGCAGAGCTCCAGGGACTAATGAAAAACTGTTTTTT. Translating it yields CATSRAPGTNEKLFF.

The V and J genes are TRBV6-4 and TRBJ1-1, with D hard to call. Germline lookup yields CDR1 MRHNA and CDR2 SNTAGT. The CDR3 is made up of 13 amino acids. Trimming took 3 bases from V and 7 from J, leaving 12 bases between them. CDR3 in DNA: TGTGCCAGCAGTGAACGGTCGGAGAATGAAGCTTTCTTT. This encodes CASSERSENEAFF.

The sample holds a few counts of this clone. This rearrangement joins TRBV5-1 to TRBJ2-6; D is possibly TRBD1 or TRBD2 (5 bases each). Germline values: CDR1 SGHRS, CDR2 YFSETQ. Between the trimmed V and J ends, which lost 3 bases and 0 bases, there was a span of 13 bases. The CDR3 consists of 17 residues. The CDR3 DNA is TGCGCCAGCAGCTGGCGGCAGGGAGCCTCTGGGGCCAACGTCCTGACTTTC. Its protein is CASSWRQGASGANVLTF.

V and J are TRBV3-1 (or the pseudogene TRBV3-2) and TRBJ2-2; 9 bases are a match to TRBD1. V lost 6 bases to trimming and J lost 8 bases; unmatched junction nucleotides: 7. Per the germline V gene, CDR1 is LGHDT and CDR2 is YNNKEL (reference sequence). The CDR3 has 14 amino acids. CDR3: CASRQGAGSGELFF. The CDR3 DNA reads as TGTGCCAGCAGACAGGGGGCAGGATCTGGGGAGCTGTTTTTT.

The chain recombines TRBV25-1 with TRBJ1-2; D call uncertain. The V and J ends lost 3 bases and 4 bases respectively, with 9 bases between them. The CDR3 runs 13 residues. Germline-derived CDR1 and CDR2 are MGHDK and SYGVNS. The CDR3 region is CASSEHLSYGYTF. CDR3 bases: TGTGCCAGCAGTGAGCACTTAAGCTATGGCTACACCTTC.

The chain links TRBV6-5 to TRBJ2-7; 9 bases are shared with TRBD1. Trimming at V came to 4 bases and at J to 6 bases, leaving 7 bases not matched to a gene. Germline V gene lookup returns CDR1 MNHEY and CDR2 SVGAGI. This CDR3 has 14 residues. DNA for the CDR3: TGTGCCAGCAGTTTGGGAGGGACAGGGATCGAGCAGTACTTC. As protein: CASSLGGTGIEQYF.

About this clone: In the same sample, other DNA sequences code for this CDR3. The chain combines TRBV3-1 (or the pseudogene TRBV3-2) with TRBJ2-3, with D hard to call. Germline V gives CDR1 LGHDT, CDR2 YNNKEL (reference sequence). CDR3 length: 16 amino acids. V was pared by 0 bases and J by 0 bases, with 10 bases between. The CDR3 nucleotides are TGTGCCAGCAGCCAAGATCGCGGAGTCAGCACAGATACGCAGTATTTT. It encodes CASSQDRGVSTDTQYF.

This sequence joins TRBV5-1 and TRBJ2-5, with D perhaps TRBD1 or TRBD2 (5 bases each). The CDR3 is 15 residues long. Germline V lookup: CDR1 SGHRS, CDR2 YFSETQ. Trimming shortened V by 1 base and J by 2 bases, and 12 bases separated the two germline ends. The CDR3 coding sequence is TGCGCCAGCAGCTTGTGGGGACCCTGGCAAGAGACCCAGTACTTC. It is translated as CASSLWGPWQETQYF.

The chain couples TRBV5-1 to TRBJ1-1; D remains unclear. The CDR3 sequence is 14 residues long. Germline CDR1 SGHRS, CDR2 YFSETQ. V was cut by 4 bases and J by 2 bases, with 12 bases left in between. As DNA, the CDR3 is TGCGCCAGCAGCCCTGGCGCAATAAACACTGAAGCTTTCTTT. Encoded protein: CASSPGAINTEAFF.

CDR3: CASSYFRQAHYGYTF. The CDR3 nucleotides are TGTGCCAGCAGTTACTTCCGGCAGGCCCACTATGGCTACACCTTC. The rearrangement joins TRBV6-5 to TRBJ1-2; no reliable D call. CDR1 MNHEY and CDR2 SVGAGI come from the germline V gene. This CDR3 is 15 amino acids long. V gave up 1 base and J gave up 3 bases, with 12 bases separating them.

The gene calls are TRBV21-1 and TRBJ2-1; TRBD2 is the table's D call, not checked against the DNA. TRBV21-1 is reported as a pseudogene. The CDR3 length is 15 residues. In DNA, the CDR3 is TGTGCCAGCAGCGGACTAGCGGGAAGCTACAATGAGCAGTTCTTC. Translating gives CASSGLAGSYNEQFF.

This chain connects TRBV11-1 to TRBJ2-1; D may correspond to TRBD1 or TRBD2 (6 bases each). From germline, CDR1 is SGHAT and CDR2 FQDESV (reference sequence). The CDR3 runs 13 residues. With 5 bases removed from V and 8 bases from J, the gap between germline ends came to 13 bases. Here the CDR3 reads CASSLKRGHEQFF. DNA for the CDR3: TGTGCCAGCAGCCTAAAACGGGGGCATGAGCAGTTCTTC.

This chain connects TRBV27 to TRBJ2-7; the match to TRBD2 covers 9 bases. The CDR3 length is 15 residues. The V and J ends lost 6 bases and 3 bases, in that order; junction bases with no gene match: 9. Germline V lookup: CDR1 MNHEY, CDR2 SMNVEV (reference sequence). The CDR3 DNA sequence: TGTGCCAGCAGACCGATGACTAGCGGAGACTACGAGCAGTACTTC. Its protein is CASRPMTSGDYEQYF.